The 7 T cell receptor beta chains presented below share a single source sample, sequenced in a study of CXCR3-negative and CXCR3-positive naive CD8 T cells. The libraries of TRB cDNA were prepared using 5' RACE with UMI labels. TCRdb reprocessed the 5' RACE reads and stores each CDR3 protein as one record, lacking DNA. The specimen's table records 69,000 or so distinct CDR3 sequences. Sequenced input: naive CXCR3- CD8+ T cells from blood. Subset denoted: CD45RO-CCR7+CD27+CD95- naive CD8+ T cells lacking CXCR3 (TNR3-). These receptors were collected from a human donor in good health. Some clones in this sample may be carry-over from other donors' samples.

This chain joins TRBV11-2 and TRBJ2-7; TCRdb designates TRBD1, a call that cannot be tested without DNA. In germline, CDR1 is SGHAT, CDR2 FQNNGV. CDR3 length: 14 residues. This chain's CDR3 is CASSPYPDGYEQYF.

V usage is TRBV7-9 and J usage is TRBJ2-7. Germline loops: CDR1 SEHNR, CDR2 FQNEAQ (reference sequence). This CDR3 contains 13 residues. The CDR3 sequence is CASSSQVGYEQYF.

This chain connects TRBV5-1 to TRBJ1-1. The CDR3 spans 14 residues. The V gene's germline CDR1 is SGHRS and CDR2 YFSETQ. The CDR3 loop is CASSSGRASTEAFF.

The CDR3 reads CSPITGEGEKLFF. The V and J genes are TRBV20-1 and TRBJ1-4; as DNA is missing, the TRBD1 call by TCRdb cannot be tested. The CDR3 has 13 residues. Looked up from germline, CDR1 is DFQATT and CDR2 is SNEGSKA (reference sequence).

The CDR3 sequence is CASSRAGSYNEQFF. J is TRBJ2-1 and V is TRBV28; the D call of TRBD1 rests on TCRdb alone, since no DNA is present to check it. The CDR3 covers 14 residues. Germline V gene sequence: CDR1 MDHEN, CDR2 SYDVKM.

The chain uses TRBV20-1 and TRBJ2-1. From germline, CDR1 is DFQATT and CDR2 SNEGSKA (reference sequence). This CDR3 region has 16 residues. CDR3 protein: CSARDAWVGSYNEQFF.

The CDR3 protein is CSVEGPLVRGAFF. The J gene is TRBJ1-1, the V gene TRBV29-1. Germline CDR1 and CDR2: SQVTM and ANQGSEA. The CDR3 is made up of 13 amino acids.